The following is a T cell receptor (beta chain) sequence with its context. This clone was detected a few times. Which antigen it targets is not known. Per-base qualities were not stored, and no clone one base away is much larger. Via the germline V gene, CDR1 is MGHRA and CDR2 YSYEKL. Between the V and J ends, shortened by 2 bases and 6 bases respectively, the junction contains 11 bases. The CDR3 runs 15 amino acids, cysteine and phenylalanine included. Of all the DNA, just the CDR3 is kept, 45 bases in frame from base 1. The data are from a study of blood T cell repertoires in COVID-19 (TCRdb year 2020). About the investigation overall: The collaborator samples originated in the United States, Italy and Spain and spanned the acute and convalescent phases of COVID-19. The material from the prospective study consisted of cDNA or gDNA derived from T cells, B-cell-depleted T cells, or PBMCs. The dataset comprised deeply sampled blood TCRbeta repertoires from subjects exposed to, actively infected with, or recovered from COVID-19. The repertoires were released in a freely available public database intended as a resource for research on the immune response to SARS-CoV-2. The samples were drawn from the first 160 participants of the ongoing ImmuneRACE study and from 1,254 subjects provided by 6 global collaborators. Sample metadata almost always included a de-identified subject ID, COVID-19 status, age in years and sex. Where available, HLA class I and class II types were taken from metadata supplied by the sample provider and were not determined by assay-based typing.

Whole blood was collected in K2EDTA tubes by collaborating institutions according to the institutions' own protocols. For TCRbeta analysis, collaborators shipped samples in one of three forms: frozen whole blood, isolated PBMCs, or DNA extracted from either of those sample types. Study-level results and caveats: Clinical and demographic metadata were provided uncurated, with the amount varying by source and participant.

The immunoSEQ Assay, a bias-controlled multiplex PCR, was used to amplify TCRbeta CDR3 regions from genomic DNA. The source study handled its data this way. The number of nucleated cells in each sample was estimated by amplification of reference gene primers within the assay. To quantify the absolute abundance of each unique TCRbeta CDR3 rearrangement, sequence reads were collapsed and filtered. For each sample, productive Simpson clonality was calculated as the square root of Simpson's diversity index across productive rearrangements. The immuneACCESS repertoire file appears here via TCRdb, limited to in-frame rearrangements. These files lack a portion of the clones; in checked studies, under half of the deficit traces to unresolved V genes, and the cause of the others is not known. V and J calls and clone size are as listed in that table; D and trimming were resolved from the DNA. The sample table shows hundreds of thousands of clones, and roughly 85% are seen once. 0.98% of the sample rests with the top ten.

The chain is made from TRBV4-1 and TRBJ1-6; the D gene assignment is ambiguous. The specimen sequenced was peripheral blood. The source of this sequence is a man between 35 and 55 years old with acute or convalescent COVID-19. Here is the DNA: TGCGCCAGCAGCCAACCTGTCCCACTTAATTCACCCCTCCACTTT. Its protein is CASSQPVPLNSPLHF.